Shown below are 14 T cell receptor beta chains from a single sample sequenced in a study of blood T cell repertoires in COVID-19. Repertoires were generated with immunoSEQ multiplex PCR, while TCRdb's copy carries only in-frame clones and drops some. The top ten hold just over 7% of the sample, which has 300,000 to 400,000 clones, 85% seen once. The sequencing input was peripheral blood. These receptors were collected from a human donor in a cohort sampled during active COVID-19.

V and J are TRBV5-1 and TRBJ2-1, with 9 positions matching TRBD2. V was pared by 0 bases and J by 2 bases, with 9 bases of the junction left unmatched. The CDR3 is made up of 18 amino acids. Germline CDR1 SGHRS, CDR2 YFSETQ. The CDR3 region has the DNA TGCGCCAGCAGCTTGGCCCTCGGCGGGGGGGCTCCCTACAATGAGCAGTTCTTC. This gives the protein CASSLALGGGAPYNEQFF. The full variable domain, its missing parts supplied by reference TRBV5-1 and TRBJ2-1, is KAGVTQTPRYLIKTRGQQVTLSCSPISGHRSVSWYQQTPGQGLQFLFEYFSETQRNKGNFPGRFSGRQFSNSRSEMNVSTLELGDSALYLCASSLALGGGAPYNEQFFGPGTRLTVL.

The rearrangement links TRBV30 to TRBJ2-3, with TRBD1 as a possible D gene (6 bases). Germline-derived CDR1 and CDR2 are GTSNPN and SVGIG (reference sequence). The V end lost 0 bases, the J end lost 5 bases, and 9 bases lay between the germline ends. This CDR3 is built from 13 residues. CDR3 nucleotides: TGTGCCTGGAGTGTACAGGGCAGAGATACGCAGTATTTT. The encoded protein is CAWSVQGRDTQYF.

J is TRBJ2-3 and V is TRBV30, with TRBD2 identical over 7 bases. Germline V CDR1 and CDR2: GTSNPN, SVGIG (reference sequence). V trimming: 2 bases; J trimming: 5 bases; junction bases outside the gene matches: 4. CDR3 size: 13 residues. The DNA of the CDR3 is TGTGCCTGGAGTAGCGGGGTTGGAGATACGCAGTATTTT. Translated: CAWSSGVGDTQYF.

This clone has a single count. The chain combines TRBV2 with TRBJ2-7; a possible D gene is TRBD2 (5 bases). The CDR3 extends over 14 amino acids. Trimming removed 5 bases from V and 1 base from J, with 12 bases in between. Germline CDR1 reads SNHLY; CDR2 reads FYNNEI. This CDR3 is CASSREIWSYEQYF. In DNA form, the CDR3 reads TGTGCCAGCAGTAGGGAGATTTGGTCCTACGAGCAGTACTTC.

CDR3 DNA: TGTGCCAGCAGCTCCTCCAGGACAACTAATGAAAAACTGTTTTTT. It yields the protein CASSSSRTTNEKLFF. This sequence joins TRBV7-2 and TRBJ1-4; unclear D gene. Trimming removed 4 bases from V and 0 bases from J, with 9 bases in between. The CDR3 contains 15 residues. The V gene's germline CDR1 is SGHTA and CDR2 FQGNSA.

This chain links TRBV28 with TRBJ1-6, with a possible D match to TRBD1 (5 bases). The V end lost 6 bases, the J end lost 14 bases, and 23 bases lay between the germline ends. In germline, CDR1 is MDHEN, CDR2 SYDVKM. The CDR3 length is 15 residues. The CDR3 sequence: CASRAGGYFFMTLHF. The CDR3 bases are TGTGCCAGCAGAGCTGGGGGGTATTTCTTTATGACCCTCCACTTT.

The chain is built from TRBV14 and TRBJ2-2; maybe TRBD2 (5 bases). Per the germline V gene, CDR1 is SGHDN and CDR2 is FVKESK. CDR3 size: 17 residues. The V end lost 0 bases, the J end lost 0 bases, and 11 bases lay between the germline ends. DNA of the CDR3: TGTGCCAGCAGCCAAGATGGGAGCCCCGCGAACACCGGGGAGCTGTTTTTT. This sequence encodes CASSQDGSPANTGELFF.

This chain uses TRBV10-3 with TRBJ2-3, with 11 bases aligning to TRBD2. CDR1 ENHRY and CDR2 SYGVKD come from the germline V gene. The CDR3 runs 14 residues. V lost 9 bases, J lost 0 bases, and 2 bases stayed unmatched. The CDR3 bases are TGTGCCATTGGGACTAGCGGCAGCACAGATACGCAGTATTTT. Translation gives CAIGTSGSTDTQYF.

The rearrangement links TRBV11-2 to TRBJ2-1; 7 nucleotides line up with TRBD1. The CDR3 totals 15 residues. Unmatched junction bases numbered 6, after V lost 3 bases and J lost 4 bases. Germline CDR1 reads SGHAT; CDR2 reads FQNNGV. The CDR3 coding sequence is TGTGCCAGCAGCTTCCGGGACAGTCAATACAATGAGCAGTTCTTC. Residues: CASSFRDSQYNEQFF.

The chain joins TRBV27 to TRBJ1-6; D perhaps matches TRBD1 (6 bases). From germline, CDR1 is MNHEY and CDR2 SMNVEV (reference sequence). The CDR3 length is 12 residues. The V end was cut by 5 bases, the J end by 13 bases, with 12 bases between. The CDR3 DNA sequence: TGTGCCAGCAGTCCCAGGGACATCCCCCTCCACTTT. This sequence encodes CASSPRDIPLHF.

The CDR3 loop reads CASGKGREVVKLFF. DNA of the CDR3: TGTGCCAGCGGAAAAGGGAGGGAAGTGGTAAAACTGTTTTTT. V usage is TRBV27 and J usage is TRBJ1-4; D not resolved. CDR3 length: 14 residues. Per germline, CDR1 MNHEY and CDR2 SMNVEV (reference sequence). V lost 8 bases, J lost 10 bases, and 20 bases lay in between.

The V and J genes are TRBV9 and TRBJ2-2; D possibly corresponds to TRBD1 (6 bases). Germline values: CDR1 SGDLS, CDR2 YYNGEE. Trimming left V 4 bases short and J 4 bases short, with 11 bases between. The CDR3 is made up of 14 amino acids. CDR3 sequence: CASSTGWVTGELFF. In DNA form, the CDR3 reads TGTGCCAGCAGCACAGGGTGGGTCACCGGGGAGCTGTTTTTT.

The chain is built from TRBV11-1 and TRBJ2-2; D unclear. V lost 10 bases, J lost 5 bases, and 17 bases lay in between. The CDR3 length is 14 residues. Germline V gene lookup returns CDR1 SGHAT and CDR2 FQDESV (reference sequence). As DNA, the CDR3 is TGTGCCACCGAGACACGTGCGCTGACCGGGGAGCTGTTTTTT. It encodes CATETRALTGELFF.

The rearrangement uses TRBV10-3 and TRBJ2-3; maybe TRBD2 (5 bases). The V and J ends lost 2 bases and 4 bases respectively, with 13 bases between them. CDR1 is ENHRY and CDR2 is SYGVKD in the germline V gene. This CDR3 contains 15 residues. DNA of the CDR3: TGTGCCATCAGTGAGCCCGGGGTTAAAGCAGATACGCAGTATTTT. Its translation: CAISEPGVKADTQYF.